These 31 T cell receptor beta chains came from one sample sequenced in a study of T cells in Graves' hyperthyroidism and ophthalmopathy. Amplification yielded TCR beta CDR3 regions, with RNA transcripts as the source. HTBI primers drove first-round RT-PCR of the TCR CDR3. TCRdb itself ran the multiplex PCR reads through MiXCR, one entry per CDR3 protein. The data contain about 700,000 distinct CDR3 sequences, approximately 14% of them singletons. Sample: blood. These receptors came from a woman aged 18-30 years with Graves' hyperthyroidism.

In this sample, this clonotype turned up a few times. V and J are TRBV29-1 and TRBJ2-7, with TRBD1 matching 7 bases. Germline values: CDR1 SQVTM, CDR2 ANQGSEA. The junction had 4 bases not matched to a gene; V was cut back by 5 bases and J by 0 bases. The CDR3 is 13 amino acids. Written as DNA, the CDR3 is TGCAGCGTTAGAGGGGGCGCCTCCTACGAGCAGTACTTC. Its protein is CSVRGGASYEQYF.

This clonotype was picked up one time. The rearrangement uses TRBV20-1 and TRBJ1-2; D call uncertain. The germline CDR1 and CDR2 sequences are DFQATT and SNEGSKA (reference sequence). This CDR3 has 15 residues. Between the trimmed V and J ends, which lost 0 bases and 0 bases, there was a span of 11 bases. The CDR3 nucleotides are TGCAGTGCTAGAGATCGGGCTTTATCTAACTATGGCTACACCTTC. This sequence encodes CSARDRALSNYGYTF.

This clonotype was recorded at least ten times. The chain has TRBV12-3 or TRBV12-4 and TRBJ2-3; D not resolved. The CDR3 runs 13 residues. V shed 5 bases and J shed 1 base, with 7 bases lying between them. The CDR3 region has the DNA TGTGCCAGCAGTCCCCTTCGCACAGATACGCAGTATTTT. This translates into CASSPLRTDTQYF.

This clonotype was picked up many times. The chain uses TRBV19 and TRBJ2-2; tentatively, D is TRBD1 (5 bases). The V gene lost 4 bases and the J gene lost 0 bases, with 9 bases spanning the gap. There are 15 residues in the CDR3. Germline CDR1 reads LNHDA; CDR2 reads SQIVND (reference sequence). This chain's CDR3 is CASSKTGTNTGELFF. The CDR3 DNA reads TGTGCCAGTAGTAAAACAGGAACGAACACCGGGGAGCTGTTTTTT.

On this clonotype: A read error may account for a junction end that differs from germline. The rearrangement uses TRBV29-1 and TRBJ2-3; D is ambiguous. Germline loops: CDR1 SQVTM, CDR2 ANQGSEA. The CDR3 contains 14 residues. CDR3 sequence reads: CSSTGSSGTDTRYF. In DNA, the CDR3 is TGCAGCTCAACGGGCTCTTCGGGCACAGATACGCGGTATTTT.

This clonotype came up a few times. In DNA, the CDR3 is TGTGCCAGCAGCGTAGCGACAGGGAGTAACTACGAGCAGTACTTC. The encoded protein is CASSVATGSNYEQYF. V gene TRBV9 combines with J gene TRBJ2-7; TRBD1 aligns across 7 bases. The length of the CDR3 is 15 residues. Trimming removed 0 bases from V and 3 bases from J; junction bases left unmatched: 6. The germline gives CDR1 SGDLS, CDR2 YYNGEE.

This clonotype occurred many times. The V gene is TRBV11-2, the J gene TRBJ2-5; no firm D call. Germline V CDR1 and CDR2: SGHAT, FQNNGV. Trimming pared 2 bases from V and 2 bases from J, leaving 12 bases between. CDR3 size: 15 residues. CDR3 protein: CASSLMATHQETQYF. The CDR3 nucleotides read TGTGCCAGCAGCTTAATGGCTACTCATCAAGAGACCCAGTACTTC. Together with reference TRBV11-2 and TRBJ2-5, the CDR3 gives the full variable domain: EAGVAQSPRYKIIEKRQSVAFWCNPISGHATLYWYQQILGQGPKLLIQFQNNGVVDDSQLPKDRFSAERLKGVDSTLKIQPAKLEDSAVYLCASSLMATHQETQYFGPGTRLLVL.

The chain has TRBV6-2 or TRBV6-3 and TRBJ2-1; D may be TRBD1 (6 bases). This CDR3 spans 13 amino acids. The V and J ends lost 7 bases and 9 bases respectively, with 16 bases between them. Germline CDR1 and CDR2: MNHEY and SVGEGT. The CDR3 spells CASNQGRNSEQFF. Written as DNA, the CDR3 is TGTGCCAGCAACCAGGGGCGGAACAGTGAGCAGTTCTTC.

Ten or more counts support this clonotype. The V and J genes are TRBV7-9 and TRBJ1-1, with TRBD1 as a possible D gene (5 bases). CDR1 is SEHNR, CDR2 FQNEAQ, per germline (reference sequence). V lost 5 bases, J lost 4 bases, and 14 bases lay in between. The CDR3 loop spans 14 amino acids. The CDR3 loop is CASSEFGGPTEAFF. In DNA form, the CDR3 reads TGTGCCAGCAGCGAGTTCGGGGGTCCCACTGAAGCTTTCTTT.

Remarks on this clonotype: A read error may explain this, as a much larger clone is one base away. V usage is TRBV20-1 and J usage is TRBJ1-5, with D possibly being TRBD1 (6 bases). The CDR3 spans 12 residues. Trimming removed 5 bases at V and 12 bases at J, with 17 bases between. CDR1 and CDR2 (germline): DFQATT, SNEGSKA (reference sequence). The chain's CDR3 is CSAYQGIGLQHF. The CDR3 DNA follows: TGCAGTGCTTACCAGGGGATAGGGCTCCAGCATTTT.

This clonotype has at least ten counts. The chain links TRBV30 to TRBJ2-1, with D perhaps TRBD2 (7 bases). This CDR3 is 13 amino acids long. Germline CDR1 is GTSNPN and CDR2 is SVGIG (reference sequence). The germline V and J ends were trimmed by 5 bases and 8 bases, with 16 bases remaining between them. The CDR3 protein is CAWFRGEGDEQFF. The CDR3 nucleotides read TGTGCCTGGTTCCGGGGGGAGGGGGATGAGCAGTTCTTC. The entire variable domain, with the rest obtained from reference TRBV30 and TRBJ2-1, is as follows: SQTIHQWPATLVQPVGSPLSLECTVEGTSNPNLYWYRQAAGRGLQLLFYSVGIGQISSEVPQNLSASRPQDRQFILSSKKLLLSDSGFYLCAWFRGEGDEQFFGPGTRLTVL.

This sequence joins TRBV5-6 and TRBJ1-1; D perhaps matches TRBD1 (5 bases). The germline V gene encodes CDR1 SGHDT and CDR2 YYEEEE. With 5 bases removed from V and 5 bases from J, the gap between germline ends came to 16 bases. The CDR3 runs to 14 residues. The CDR3 DNA follows: TGTGCCAGCAGACCCCAGGGCAGATGGACTGAAGCTTTCTTT. Amino acids: CASRPQGRWTEAFF. Filled out from reference TRBV5-6 and TRBJ1-1, the complete variable domain reads DAGVTQSPTHLIKTRGQQVTLRCSPKSGHDTVSWYQQALGQGPQFIFQYYEEEERQRGNFPDRFSGHQFPNYSSELNVNALLLGDSALYLCASRPQGRWTEAFFGQGTRLTVV.

This clonotype turned up a few times. This CDR3 reads CASSLVSGSGADTQYF. CDR3 nucleotides: TGTGCCAGCAGTTTAGTGAGCGGGAGTGGGGCAGATACGCAGTATTTT. The genes are TRBV28 and TRBJ2-3; TRBD2 matches at 8 bases. Germline V gene lookup returns CDR1 MDHEN and CDR2 SYDVKM. This CDR3 is 16 amino acids long. J was trimmed by 4 bases and V by 2 bases; bases with no gene match: 8.

This clonotype appeared a few times. DNA for the CDR3: TGTGCCAGTAGTAATCCCCGGGACCAGAACACCGGGGAGCTGTTTTTT. It translates to CASSNPRDQNTGELFF. The chain carries TRBV19 and TRBJ2-2; D tentatively reads TRBD1 or TRBD2 (5 bases each). V was clipped by 4 bases and J by 1 base, with 13 bases between them. CDR1 is LNHDA, CDR2 SQIVND, per germline (reference sequence). The CDR3 sequence is 16 residues long.

This clonotype was found many times. The chain employs TRBV6-2 or TRBV6-3 and TRBJ2-7; either TRBD1 or TRBD2 may supply D (5 bases each). Per germline, CDR1 MNHEY and CDR2 SVGEGT. With 6 bases removed from V and 0 bases from J, the gap between germline ends came to 15 bases. CDR3 length: 15 residues. The CDR3: CASRLDSDRSYEQYF. CDR3 nucleotide sequence: TGTGCCAGCAGACTAGACAGCGACCGCTCCTACGAGCAGTACTTC.

This clonotype was counted ten times or more. The chain links TRBV30 to TRBJ2-7; 9 nucleotides agree with TRBD1. The CDR3 contains 15 residues. V lost 2 bases to trimming and J lost 3 bases; unmatched junction nucleotides: 8. Germline loops: CDR1 GTSNPN, CDR2 SVGIG (reference sequence). The CDR3 DNA follows: TGTGCCTGGAGTCCCGGACAGGGGCCCTTCTACGAGCAGTACTTC. Amino acid sequence: CAWSPGQGPFYEQYF.

The CDR3: CASSILGGTNTGELFF. CDR3 coding DNA: TGTGCCAGTAGTATTCTAGGCGGGACGAACACCGGGGAGCTGTTTTTT. This sequence joins TRBV19 and TRBJ2-2, with D maybe TRBD2 (6 bases). The CDR3 covers 16 residues. The germline CDR1 and CDR2 sequences are LNHDA and SQIVND (reference sequence). V was shortened by 3 bases and J by 0 bases, with 11 bases between the two germline ends.

This clonotype appeared many times. The V call is TRBV27, the J call TRBJ2-1; possible D gene TRBD1, 5 bases. Deletions cut 6 bases from V and 3 bases from J, with 15 bases between. CDR3 length: 15 residues. The germline V gene encodes CDR1 MNHEY and CDR2 SMNVEV (reference sequence). CDR3 loop: CASSFLEGDYNEQFF. CDR3 DNA sequence: TGTGCCAGCAGCTTCCTGGAAGGGGACTACAATGAGCAGTTCTTC.

A note on this clonotype: Sequence at one end of the junction differs from germline and may be a read error. V and J are TRBV18 and TRBJ2-5; no clear D. CDR1 KGHSH and CDR2 LQKENI come from the germline V gene. This CDR3 is 12 amino acids long. CDR3 bases: TGTGCCGGCTCACCACCGGGAGAGACCCAGTACTTC. Encoded protein: CAGSPPGETQYF.

This sequence joins TRBV11-2 and TRBJ1-1; D is unresolved. The CDR3 covers 13 residues. Germline loops: CDR1 SGHAT, CDR2 FQNNGV. V gave up 4 bases and J gave up 6 bases, with 12 bases separating them. CDR3 in amino acids: CASSSQSWAEAFF. As DNA, the CDR3 is TGTGCCAGCAGCTCACAGTCCTGGGCTGAAGCTTTCTTT.

This clonotype was seen only a few times. This chain links TRBV27 with TRBJ1-6; D not certain. V was clipped by 3 bases and J by 9 bases, with 9 bases between them. The CDR3 runs 13 residues. Per the germline V gene, CDR1 is MNHEY and CDR2 is SMNVEV (reference sequence). The CDR3 here is CASSFYPFSPLHF. CDR3 nucleotide sequence: TGTGCCAGCAGTTTTTATCCGTTTTCACCCCTCCACTTT.

This clonotype has more than one count but fewer than ten. V gene TRBV15 combines with J gene TRBJ2-7; no definite D call. The CDR3 loop spans 14 amino acids. Germline assignment: CDR1 LNHNV and CDR2 YYDKDF (reference sequence). V lost 4 bases and J 2 bases, leaving 12 bases between the germline ends. The CDR3 DNA sequence: TGTGCCACCAGCACGGCTAGACAAGCCTACGAGCAGTACTTC. Amino acid sequence: CATSTARQAYEQYF.

The rearrangement links TRBV9 to TRBJ2-1; D may match TRBD1 or TRBD2 (5 bases each). This CDR3 spans 15 amino acids. Trimming cost V 0 bases and J 8 bases, with 15 bases left between them. Germline CDR1 reads SGDLS; CDR2 reads YYNGEE. CDR3 DNA: TGTGCCAGCAGCGTAGAGGGGCGGGTTTCGGATGAGCAGTTCTTC. This translates into CASSVEGRVSDEQFF.

The chain employs TRBV12-3 or TRBV12-4 and TRBJ2-7; weak D call: TRBD1 (5 bases). The CDR3 is 13 amino acids. V was cut by 6 bases and J by 5 bases, with 14 bases left in between. The CDR3 sequence: CASRPGYPNEQYF. The CDR3 nucleotides read TGTGCCAGCAGACCAGGGTATCCCAACGAGCAGTACTTC.

This clonotype has only a few counts. The chain is built from TRBV11-2 and TRBJ2-2; maybe TRBD1 (6 bases). The CDR3 covers 17 residues. V dropped 0 bases and J dropped 7 bases, with 18 bases sitting between them. Germline CDR1 reads SGHAT; CDR2 reads FQNNGV. This CDR3 is CASSLDRNRVILGELFF. Here the CDR3 DNA reads TGTGCCAGCAGCTTAGATAGAAACAGGGTTATTCTCGGGGAGCTGTTTTTT.

The rearrangement uses TRBV14 and TRBJ1-1; perhaps TRBD1 as D (5 bases). This CDR3 comprises 16 residues. Trimming took off 6 bases at V and 0 bases at J, with 17 bases between the two ends. CDR1 is SGHDN, CDR2 FVKESK, per germline. This chain's CDR3 is CASRLLGTGMNTEAFF. The DNA for the CDR3 is TGTGCCAGCAGGCTCCTGGGGACGGGGATGAACACTGAAGCTTTCTTT.

The chain employs TRBV27 and TRBJ2-7; 7 nucleotides line up with TRBD2. This CDR3 has 16 residues. Germline trimming cut 7 bases from V and 5 bases from J; bases unmatched to any gene: 17. The germline CDR1 and CDR2 sequences are MNHEY and SMNVEV (reference sequence). The CDR3 region has the DNA TGTGCCAGCACCCCGTCCGGGACTATCACGAGGGACGAGCAGTACTTC. Its translation is CASTPSGTITRDEQYF.

This clonotype was counted only a few times. J is TRBJ1-3 and V is TRBV28; TRBD1 is a possible D gene (6 bases). Germline V gene data show CDR1 as MDHEN and CDR2 as SYDVKM. The V end lost 7 bases, the J end lost 2 bases, and 9 bases lay between the germline ends. This CDR3 is built from 13 residues. The CDR3 sequence is CASIRGPGNTIYF. In DNA form, the CDR3 reads TGTGCCAGCATCCGGGGGCCTGGAAACACCATATATTTT.

This clonotype was detected many times. The V and J genes are TRBV4-1 and TRBJ1-1; D not resolved. Trimming left V 3 bases short and J 1 base short, with 15 bases between. The CDR3 length is 16 residues. Germline values: CDR1 MGHRA, CDR2 YSYEKL. Here the CDR3 reads CASSHERSTQNTEAFF. For the CDR3, the DNA is TGCGCCAGCAGCCATGAACGATCGACACAGAACACTGAAGCTTTCTTT.

This clonotype has a count of ten or more. The genes are TRBV27 and TRBJ1-1, with 8 bases that match TRBD1. The V gene's germline CDR1 is MNHEY and CDR2 SMNVEV (reference sequence). With 2 bases clipped from V and 0 bases from J, the junction kept 8 bases outside the gene matches. CDR3 size: 17 residues. The CDR3 is CASSLTLGTGMNTEAFF. For the CDR3, the DNA is TGTGCCAGCAGTTTAACCCTCGGGACAGGTATGAACACTGAAGCTTTCTTT.

This clonotype was counted many times. The chain employs TRBV4-3 and TRBJ2-3; 7 bases agree with TRBD2. Per the germline V gene, CDR1 is LGHNA and CDR2 is YSLEER. V trimming: 0 bases; J trimming: 2 bases; junction bases outside the gene matches: 2. CDR3 length: 15 residues. DNA for the CDR3: TGCGCCAGCAGCCAAGAGGCGGGGGTCACAGATACGCAGTATTTT. This sequence encodes CASSQEAGVTDTQYF.